The sequence of this T cell receptor (beta chain) was determined in a study of cytomegalovirus exposure and HLA in healthy donors. Overall study results and limits: Among TCR beta chains, those listed as cytomegalovirus-associated numbered about 150.

PCR primers comprised 60 Vbeta and 13 Jbeta primers. Sequenced by immunoSEQ multiplex PCR; TCRdb stores in-frame clones only, minus some. The repertoire holds fewer than 100,000 clones, roughly 80% seen once, with over 0.95% in the top ten. Regarding this clone: The target antigen is unknown.

CDR3 length equals 17 residues. The germline CDR1 and CDR2 sequences are SGHTA and FQGTGA. V was pared by 0 bases and J by 5 bases, with 7 bases of the junction left unmatched. This TCR was sampled from a male donor in good health and CMV-seronegative. The chain recombines TRBV7-3 with TRBJ2-2, with 9 bases that match TRBD1. The sequenced material came from PBMCs. The DNA of the CDR3 is TGTGCCAGCAGCTTAACTACTATAGGGACAGGGACCGGGGAGCTGTTTTTT. Protein sequence: CASSLTTIGTGTGELFF.